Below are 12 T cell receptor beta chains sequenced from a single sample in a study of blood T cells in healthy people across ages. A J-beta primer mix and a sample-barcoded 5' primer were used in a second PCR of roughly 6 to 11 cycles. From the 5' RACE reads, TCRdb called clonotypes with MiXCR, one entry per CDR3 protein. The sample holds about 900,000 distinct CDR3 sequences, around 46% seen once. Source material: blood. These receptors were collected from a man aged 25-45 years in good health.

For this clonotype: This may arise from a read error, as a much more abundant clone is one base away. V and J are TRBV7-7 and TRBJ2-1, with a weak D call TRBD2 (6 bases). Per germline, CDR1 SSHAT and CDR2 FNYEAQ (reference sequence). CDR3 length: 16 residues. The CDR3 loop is CANSPGRLVSYNEQFF. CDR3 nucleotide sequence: TGTGCTAACAGCCCGGGGAGGCTGGTTTCCTACAATGAGCAGTTCTTC.

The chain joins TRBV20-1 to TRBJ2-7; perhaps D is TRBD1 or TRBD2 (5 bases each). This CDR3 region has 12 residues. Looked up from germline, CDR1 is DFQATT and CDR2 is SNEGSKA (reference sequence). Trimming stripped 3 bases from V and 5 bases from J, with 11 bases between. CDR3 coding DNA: TGCAGTGCTAGTTCCGGGGCCCACGAGCAGTACTTC. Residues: CSASSGAHEQYF.

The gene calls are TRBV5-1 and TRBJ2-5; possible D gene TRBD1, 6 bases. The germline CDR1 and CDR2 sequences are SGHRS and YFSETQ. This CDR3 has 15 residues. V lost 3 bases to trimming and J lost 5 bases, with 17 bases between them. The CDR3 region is CASSSRRQVRETQYF. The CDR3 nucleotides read TGCGCCAGCAGCTCCCGGCGACAGGTTAGGGAGACCCAGTACTTC. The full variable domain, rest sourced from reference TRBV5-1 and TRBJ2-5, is KAGVTQTPRYLIKTRGQQVTLSCSPISGHRSVSWYQQTPGQGLQFLFEYFSETQRNKGNFPGRFSGRQFSNSRSEMNVSTLELGDSALYLCASSSRRQVRETQYFGPGTRLLVL.

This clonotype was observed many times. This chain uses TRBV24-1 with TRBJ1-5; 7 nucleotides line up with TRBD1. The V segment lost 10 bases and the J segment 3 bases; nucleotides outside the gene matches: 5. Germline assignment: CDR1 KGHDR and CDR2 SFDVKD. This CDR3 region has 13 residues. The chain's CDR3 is CATSTGNNQPQHF. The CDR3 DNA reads TGTGCCACATCGACAGGGAACAATCAGCCCCAGCATTTT.

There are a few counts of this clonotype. CDR3 bases: TGTGCCAGCAGTGACAGGGGGGAGGATGGCTACACCTTC. This sequence encodes CASSDRGEDGYTF. The chain uses TRBV12-3 or TRBV12-4 and TRBJ1-2, with TRBD1 matching 9 bases. V was clipped by 5 bases and J by 6 bases; unmatched bases: 4. This CDR3 region has 13 residues.

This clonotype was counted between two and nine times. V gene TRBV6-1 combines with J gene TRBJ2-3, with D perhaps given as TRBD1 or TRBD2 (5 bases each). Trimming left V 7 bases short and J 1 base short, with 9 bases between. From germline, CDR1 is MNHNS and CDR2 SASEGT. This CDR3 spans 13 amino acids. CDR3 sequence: CASKGTGTDTQYF. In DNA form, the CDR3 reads TGTGCCAGCAAGGGGACGGGCACAGATACGCAGTATTTT.

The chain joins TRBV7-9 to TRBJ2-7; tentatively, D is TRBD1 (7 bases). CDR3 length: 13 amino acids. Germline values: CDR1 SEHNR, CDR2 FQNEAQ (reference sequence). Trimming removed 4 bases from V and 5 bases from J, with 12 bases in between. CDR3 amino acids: CASSCGTAHEQYF. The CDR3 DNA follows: TGTGCCAGCAGCTGCGGGACAGCCCACGAGCAGTACTTC.

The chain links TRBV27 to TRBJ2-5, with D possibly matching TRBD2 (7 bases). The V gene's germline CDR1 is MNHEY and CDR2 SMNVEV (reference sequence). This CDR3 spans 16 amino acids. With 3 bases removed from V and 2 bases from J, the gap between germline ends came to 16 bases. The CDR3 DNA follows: TGTGCCAGCAGTTTTACGGCGGGGAGGGGGCAAGAGACCCAGTACTTC. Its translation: CASSFTAGRGQETQYF.

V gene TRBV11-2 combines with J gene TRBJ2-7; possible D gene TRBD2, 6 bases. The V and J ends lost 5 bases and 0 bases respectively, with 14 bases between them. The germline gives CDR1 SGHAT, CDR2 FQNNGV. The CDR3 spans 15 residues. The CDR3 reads CASSANSGSSYEQYF. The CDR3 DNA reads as TGTGCCAGCAGCGCTAATAGCGGTTCCTCCTACGAGCAGTACTTC.

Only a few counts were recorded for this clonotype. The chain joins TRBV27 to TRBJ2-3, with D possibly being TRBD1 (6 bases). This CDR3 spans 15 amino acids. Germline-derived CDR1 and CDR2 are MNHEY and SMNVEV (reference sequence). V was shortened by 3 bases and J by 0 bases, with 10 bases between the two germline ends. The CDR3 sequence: CASSFQGFSTDTQYF. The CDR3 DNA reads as TGTGCCAGCAGTTTTCAGGGGTTTAGCACAGATACGCAGTATTTT.

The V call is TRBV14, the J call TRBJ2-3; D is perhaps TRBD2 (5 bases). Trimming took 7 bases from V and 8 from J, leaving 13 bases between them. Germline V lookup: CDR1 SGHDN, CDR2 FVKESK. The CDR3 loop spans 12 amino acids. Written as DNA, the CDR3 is TGTGCCAGCACCGGTAGCGAGGGTACGCAGTATTTT. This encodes CASTGSEGTQYF.

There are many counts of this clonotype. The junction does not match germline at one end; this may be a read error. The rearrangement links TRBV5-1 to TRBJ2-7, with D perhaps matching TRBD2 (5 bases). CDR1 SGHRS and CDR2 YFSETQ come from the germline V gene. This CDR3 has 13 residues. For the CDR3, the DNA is TGTGCCAGCAGTTTGGGGAGCTCCTACGAGCAGTACTTC. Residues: CASSLGSSYEQYF.